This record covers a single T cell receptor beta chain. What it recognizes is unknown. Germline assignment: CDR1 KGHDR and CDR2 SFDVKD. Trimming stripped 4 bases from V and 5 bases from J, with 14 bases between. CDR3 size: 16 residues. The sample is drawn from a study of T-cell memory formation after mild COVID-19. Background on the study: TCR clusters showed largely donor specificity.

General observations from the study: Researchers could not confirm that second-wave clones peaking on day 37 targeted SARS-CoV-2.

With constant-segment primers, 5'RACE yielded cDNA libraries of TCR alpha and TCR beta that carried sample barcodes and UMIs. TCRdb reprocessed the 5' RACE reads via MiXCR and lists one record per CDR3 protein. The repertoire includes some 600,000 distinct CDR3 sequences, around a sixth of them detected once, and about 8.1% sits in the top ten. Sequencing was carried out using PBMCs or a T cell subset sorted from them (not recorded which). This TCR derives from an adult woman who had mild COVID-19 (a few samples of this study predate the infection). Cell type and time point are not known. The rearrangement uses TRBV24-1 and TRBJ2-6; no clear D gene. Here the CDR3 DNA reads TGTGCCACCAGTGAAAACACCGCCTTGCGGGCCAACGTCCTGACTTTC. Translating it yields CATSENTALRANVLTF.